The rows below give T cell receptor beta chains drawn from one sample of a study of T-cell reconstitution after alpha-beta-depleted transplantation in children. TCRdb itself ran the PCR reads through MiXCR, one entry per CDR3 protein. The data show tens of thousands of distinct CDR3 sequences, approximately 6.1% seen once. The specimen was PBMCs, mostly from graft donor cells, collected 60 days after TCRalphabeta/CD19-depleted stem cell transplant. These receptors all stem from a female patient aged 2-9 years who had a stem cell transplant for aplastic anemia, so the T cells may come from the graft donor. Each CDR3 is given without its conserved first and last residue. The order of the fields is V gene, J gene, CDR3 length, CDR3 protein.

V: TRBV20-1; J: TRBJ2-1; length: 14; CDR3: SAARMGGPSYNEQF
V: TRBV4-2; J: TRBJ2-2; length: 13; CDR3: ASSQVTGDYGELF
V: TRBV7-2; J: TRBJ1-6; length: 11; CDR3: ASSLESYSPLH
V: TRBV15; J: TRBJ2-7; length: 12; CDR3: ATAGRPAWYEQY
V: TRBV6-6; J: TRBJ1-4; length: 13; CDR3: ASRSQGAANEKLF
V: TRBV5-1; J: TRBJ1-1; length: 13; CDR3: ASSLAAGYNTEAF
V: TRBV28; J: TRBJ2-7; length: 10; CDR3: ASKAGVDEQY
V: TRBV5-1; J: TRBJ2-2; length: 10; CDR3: ASSLHTGELF
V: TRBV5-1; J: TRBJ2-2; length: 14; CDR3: ASSVRLAANTGELF
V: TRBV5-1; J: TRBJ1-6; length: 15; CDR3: ASSFTWTGSYNSPLH
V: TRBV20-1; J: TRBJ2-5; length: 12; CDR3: SARRGPSQETQY
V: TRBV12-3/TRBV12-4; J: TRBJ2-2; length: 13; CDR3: ASSFLGLNTGELF
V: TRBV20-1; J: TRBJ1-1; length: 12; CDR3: SARRGGMGTEAF
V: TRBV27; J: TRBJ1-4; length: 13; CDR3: ASRKNSATNEKLF
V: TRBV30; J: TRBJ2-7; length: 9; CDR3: AWIPPYEQY
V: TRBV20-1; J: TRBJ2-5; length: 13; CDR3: SARGLREGQETQY
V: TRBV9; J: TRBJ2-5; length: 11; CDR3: ASGGIEVETQY
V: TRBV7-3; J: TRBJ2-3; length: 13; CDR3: ASSLGGAAADTQY
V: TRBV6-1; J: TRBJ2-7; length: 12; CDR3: ASSEGMGGNEQY
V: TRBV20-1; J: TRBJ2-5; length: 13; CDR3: SARDQETIKETQY
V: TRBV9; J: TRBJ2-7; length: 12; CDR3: ASSVGQGSYKQY
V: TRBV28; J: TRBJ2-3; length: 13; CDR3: ASRLSPDRADTQY
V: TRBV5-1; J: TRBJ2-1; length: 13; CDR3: ASSPQRSSYNEQF
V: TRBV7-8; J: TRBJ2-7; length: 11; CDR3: ASSLGEVYEQY